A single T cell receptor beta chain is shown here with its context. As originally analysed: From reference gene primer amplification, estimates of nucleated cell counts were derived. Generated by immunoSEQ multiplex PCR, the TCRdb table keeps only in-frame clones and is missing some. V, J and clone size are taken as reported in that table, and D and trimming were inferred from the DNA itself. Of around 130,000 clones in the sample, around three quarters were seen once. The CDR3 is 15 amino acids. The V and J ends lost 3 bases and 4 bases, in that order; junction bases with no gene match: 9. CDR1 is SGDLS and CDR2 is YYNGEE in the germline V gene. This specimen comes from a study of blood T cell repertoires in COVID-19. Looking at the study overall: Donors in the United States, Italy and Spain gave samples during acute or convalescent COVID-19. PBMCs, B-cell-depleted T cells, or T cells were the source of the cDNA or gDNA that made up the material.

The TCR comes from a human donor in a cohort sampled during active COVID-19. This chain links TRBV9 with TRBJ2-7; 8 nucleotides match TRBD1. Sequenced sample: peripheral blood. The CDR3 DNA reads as TGTGCCAGCAGCGCCCCAGGACAGGGCCCGTACGAGCAGTACTTC. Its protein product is CASSAPGQGPYEQYF.